This TCR beta chain was identified during a study of blood T cell repertoires in COVID-19. Authors' analysis steps: Quantification of nucleated cells was approximated via reference gene primer amplification. TCRdb keeps only in-frame clones here, not all; method: immunoSEQ multiplex PCR. V and J calls and clone size are those listed in that table; D and trimming were worked out from the DNA. The data hold some 300,000 clones, with approximately 89% observed a single time. Enrollees, roughly 18 to 90 years old, lived in around 23 US areas. Participants in the exposed group had met a COVID-19 case in the 2 weeks before joining the study. V shed 6 bases, J shed 6 bases, and the junction held 9 bases outside the gene matches. The CDR3 sequence is 15 residues long. The germline CDR1 and CDR2 sequences are MDHEN and SYDVKM. This clone showed up just a few times.

The origin of this receptor is a woman aged 50 to 60 who had been exposed to COVID-19. The chain employs TRBV28 and TRBJ2-2; TRBD2 matches at 8 bases. The sequencing sample was made of PBMCs or T cells enriched from blood (not recorded which). CDR3 in DNA: TGTGCCAGCAGAACTAGCGGTACTTCCGCCGGGGAGCTGTTTTTT. It translates to CASRTSGTSAGELFF. Variable domain in full (rest from reference TRBV28 and TRBJ2-2): DVKVTQSSRYLVKRTGEKVFLECVQDMDHENMFWYRQDPGLGLRLIYFSYDVKMKEKGDIPEGYSVSREKKERFSLILESASTNQTSMYLCASRTSGTSAGELFFGEGSRLTVL.